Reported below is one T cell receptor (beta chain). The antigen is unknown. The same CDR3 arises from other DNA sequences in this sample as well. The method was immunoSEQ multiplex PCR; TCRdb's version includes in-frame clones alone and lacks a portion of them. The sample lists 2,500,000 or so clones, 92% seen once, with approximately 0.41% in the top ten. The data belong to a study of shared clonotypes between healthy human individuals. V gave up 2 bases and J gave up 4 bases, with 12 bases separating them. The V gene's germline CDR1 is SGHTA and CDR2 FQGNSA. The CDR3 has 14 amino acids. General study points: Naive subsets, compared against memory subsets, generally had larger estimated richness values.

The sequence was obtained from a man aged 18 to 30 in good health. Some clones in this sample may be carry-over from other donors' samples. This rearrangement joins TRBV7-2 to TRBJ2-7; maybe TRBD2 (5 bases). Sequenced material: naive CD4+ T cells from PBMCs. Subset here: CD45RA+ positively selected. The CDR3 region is CASSLLGSSYEQYF. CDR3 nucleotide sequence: TGTGCCAGCAGCTTACTTGGGAGTTCATACGAGCAGTACTTC.